This T cell receptor (beta chain) was sequenced during a study of blood T cell repertoires in COVID-19 (dated by TCRdb to the early 2020s). For the study in its entirety: Samples covering the acute and convalescent phases of COVID-19 were provided by collaborators in the United States, Italy and Spain. Nearly every sample came with metadata listing a de-identified subject ID, COVID-19 status, age in years and sex. The repertoires were released in a freely available public database intended as a resource for research on the immune response to SARS-CoV-2. The samples were drawn from the first 160 participants of the ongoing ImmuneRACE study and from over 950 subjects provided by 6 global collaborators. The material from the prospective study consisted of cDNA or gDNA derived from T cells, B-cell-depleted T cells, or PBMCs. Where available, HLA class I and class II types were taken from metadata supplied by the sample provider and were not determined by assay-based typing. Subjects who had been exposed to COVID-19, were actively infected with it, or had recovered from it provided the deeply sampled blood TCRbeta repertoires that made up the dataset. Broad study findings and their caveats: How much clinical and demographic metadata was included differed by source and by participant, and the metadata was provided uncurated.

The collaborating institutions used their own protocols to collect whole blood in K2EDTA tubes. For TCRbeta analysis, collaborator samples were shipped as frozen whole blood, as isolated PBMCs, or as DNA extracted from either sample type. TCRbeta CDR3 regions were amplified from genomic DNA by means of the immunoSEQ Assay, a bias-controlled multiplex PCR. In the paper's pipeline: The number of nucleated cells in each sample was estimated by amplification of reference gene primers within the assay. Sequence reads were collapsed and filtered to measure the absolute abundance of every unique TCRbeta CDR3 rearrangement. For each sample, productive Simpson clonality was calculated as the square root of Simpson's diversity index across productive rearrangements. The clones in this table, taken by TCRdb from immuneACCESS, are in-frame only. Not every clone is retained; where verified, under half of the shortfall comes from an unresolved V gene, and the cause of the rest is unknown. The V and J calls and clone size are taken from that table; D and trimming were inferred from the DNA. This sample comprises 300,000 or so clones, 80% to 90% of them detected only once. 3% to 4% of the sample goes to the ten largest clones.

Including the terminal cysteine and phenylalanine, the CDR3 comprises 15 residues. The entry retains the CDR3 DNA only, 45 bases that are in frame from base 1. CDR1 is given as PRHDT and CDR2 as FYEKMQ, both from the germline V gene (reference sequence). V is cut by 1 base and J by 6 bases, and the space between the germline ends is 14 bases. With respect to this clone: Its antigen has not been determined. No much larger clone exists at a distance of one base, and base qualities are not known.

The TCR originated in a woman aged 40 to 50 with acute or convalescent COVID-19. What was sequenced was peripheral blood. The chain was built from TRBV13 and TRBJ2-3, with the identity of the D gene unclear. The CDR3: CASSLVAISVDTQYF. DNA sequence: TGTGCCAGCAGCTTAGTTGCTATCTCCGTCGATACGCAGTATTTT.